A single sample is the source of the 15 T cell receptor beta chains below, sequenced in a study of OX40 agonist ivuxolimab in advanced cancers. Generated by immunoSEQ multiplex PCR, the TCRdb table keeps only in-frame clones and is missing some. The sample shows 100,000 or so clones, about 96% of them seen only once. The sample consisted of CD4+ or CD8+ T cells sorted from blood, taken in a trial of the OX40 agonist ivuxolimab. These receptors all stem from an adult with an advanced solid tumor such as melanoma, head and neck, liver or kidney cancer.

This chain links TRBV18 with TRBJ2-5; no clear D. V lost 1 base, J lost 3 bases, and 15 bases lay in between. Germline loops: CDR1 KGHSH, CDR2 LQKENI. This CDR3 contains 16 residues. CDR3 protein: CASSPLYGLREETQYF. In nucleotides, the CDR3 is TGTGCCAGCTCACCACTGTACGGGCTACGGGAAGAGACCCAGTACTTC.

The chain is built from TRBV6-1 and TRBJ2-1; D is ambiguous. Germline V gene lookup returns CDR1 MNHNS and CDR2 SASEGT. The CDR3 extends over 14 amino acids. V gave up 8 bases and J gave up 3 bases, with 14 bases separating them. DNA for the CDR3: TGTGCCAGCCTACCAGGACCGTACTACAATGAGCAGTTCTTC. It encodes CASLPGPYYNEQFF.

The rearrangement links TRBV28 to TRBJ2-7, with 7 bases that match TRBD1. The germline V gene encodes CDR1 MDHEN and CDR2 SYDVKM. V was pared by 6 bases and J by 2 bases, with 13 bases of the junction left unmatched. This CDR3 is 16 amino acids long. The CDR3 DNA follows: TGTGCCAGCAGCACACGTCAGGGGGAAAGGACCTACGAGCAGTACTTC. It is translated as CASSTRQGERTYEQYF.

V is TRBV4-1 and J is TRBJ1-5, with 7 bases aligning to TRBD1. The CDR3 has 15 residues. V was pared by 0 bases and J by 1 base, with 0 bases of the junction left unmatched. CDR1 is MGHRA and CDR2 is YSYEKL in the germline V gene. This chain's CDR3 is CASSQEDRSNQPQHF. The CDR3 DNA is TGCGCCAGCAGCCAAGAGGACAGGAGCAATCAGCCCCAGCATTTT.

The chain combines TRBV15 with TRBJ2-2; D possibly corresponds to TRBD1 (6 bases). CDR3 length: 16 amino acids. The V end lost 3 bases, the J end lost 1 base, and 12 bases lay between the germline ends. Germline values: CDR1 LNHNV, CDR2 YYDKDF (reference sequence). The CDR3 reads CATSRAPTGNTGELFF. For the CDR3, the DNA is TGTGCCACCAGCAGGGCCCCGACAGGGAACACCGGGGAGCTGTTTTTT.

This chain links TRBV9 with TRBJ1-1; D gene uncertain. The CDR3 is made up of 13 amino acids. The V end was cut by 3 bases, the J end by 1 base, with 7 bases between. Germline V lookup: CDR1 SGDLS, CDR2 YYNGEE. The chain's CDR3 is CASSAPGNTEAFF. In DNA form, the CDR3 reads TGTGCCAGCAGCGCCCCAGGGAACACTGAAGCTTTCTTT.

The chain recombines TRBV10-3 with TRBJ2-7, with 8 bases that match TRBD1. Germline V lookup: CDR1 ENHRY, CDR2 SYGVKD. The CDR3 length is 14 residues. Losses at the gene ends were 3 bases for V and 3 bases for J; bases not matched to a gene: 4. The CDR3 DNA sequence: TGTGCCATCAGTGATGGGACAGGACACTACGAGCAGTACTTC. The encoded protein is CAISDGTGHYEQYF.

This clone was counted once. The chain joins TRBV9 to TRBJ1-2, with no clear D. Germline assignment: CDR1 SGDLS and CDR2 YYNGEE. CDR3 length: 15 residues. V was clipped by 2 bases and J by 3 bases, with 14 bases between them. The CDR3 loop reads CASSVRTDLDYGYTF. In DNA form, the CDR3 reads TGTGCCAGCAGCGTCCGGACTGACTTGGACTATGGCTACACCTTC. The variable domain in full, with the rest retrieved from reference TRBV9 and TRBJ1-2, is DSGVTQTPKHLITATGQRVTLRCSPRSGDLSVYWYQQSLDQGLQFLIQYYNGEERAKGNILERFSAQQFPDLHSELNLSSLELGDSALYFCASSVRTDLDYGYTFGSGTRLTVV.

This clone appeared a single time. V and J are TRBV7-9 and TRBJ1-1; possible D gene TRBD1, 6 bases. The germline gives CDR1 SEHNR, CDR2 FQNEAQ (reference sequence). Trimming stripped 4 bases from V and 1 base from J, with 13 bases between. This CDR3 spans 15 amino acids. The DNA of the CDR3 is TGTGCCAGCAGCTCACCGACAGGCGAGAACACTGAAGCTTTCTTT. Translation: CASSSPTGENTEAFF.

The chain links TRBV7-9 to TRBJ2-3; D not resolved. The ends were cut back, 5 bases at V and 4 bases at J, with 10 bases in the middle. The CDR3 is 13 amino acids. Germline V gene data show CDR1 as SEHNR and CDR2 as FQNEAQ (reference sequence). The CDR3 nucleotides are TGTGCCAGCAGCACGCTCGTGGCAGATACGCAGTATTTT. Encoded protein: CASSTLVADTQYF.

The chain joins TRBV28 to TRBJ2-3, with 9 nucleotides matching TRBD1. With 4 bases clipped from V and 2 bases from J, the junction kept 4 bases outside the gene matches. Germline assignment: CDR1 MDHEN and CDR2 SYDVKM. The CDR3 is 15 residues long. CDR3 DNA sequence: TGTGCCAGCAGTTCGGGGACAGGGACCACAGATACGCAGTATTTT. Translated: CASSSGTGTTDTQYF.

The rearrangement links TRBV7-3 to TRBJ2-1, with no clear D. V lost 0 bases and J 9 bases, leaving 9 bases between the germline ends. Germline V gene lookup returns CDR1 SGHTA and CDR2 FQGTGA. There are 13 residues in the CDR3. The CDR3 nucleotides are TGTGCCAGCAGCTTAACGTCTTCCCGTGAGCAGTTCTTC. This codes for CASSLTSSREQFF.

This clone occurred once. The V and J genes are TRBV6-5 and TRBJ1-1; D is possibly TRBD1 (6 bases). V lost 1 base to trimming and J lost 4 bases, with 7 bases between them. The CDR3 consists of 13 residues. The V gene's germline CDR1 is MNHEY and CDR2 SVGAGI. In nucleotides, the CDR3 is TGTGCCAGCAGTTACTTAGGGGGCACTGAAGCTTTCTTT. Its protein is CASSYLGGTEAFF.

The V and J genes are TRBV11-2 and TRBJ1-1; no reliable D call. Trimming removed 3 bases from V and 11 bases from J, with 19 bases in between. Germline-derived CDR1 and CDR2 are SGHAT and FQNNGV. This CDR3 is 14 amino acids long. The CDR3 is CASSFAGSPKGAFF. The CDR3, as DNA: TGTGCCAGCAGCTTCGCCGGGTCCCCGAAAGGGGCTTTCTTT. The complete variable domain, with remaining parts taken from reference TRBV11-2 and TRBJ1-1, reads EAGVAQSPRYKIIEKRQSVAFWCNPISGHATLYWYQQILGQGPKLLIQFQNNGVVDDSQLPKDRFSAERLKGVDSTLKIQPAKLEDSAVYLCASSFAGSPKGAFFGQGTRLTVV.

The chain uses TRBV5-4 and TRBJ2-1; 11 bases are a match to TRBD2. Germline lookup yields CDR1 SGHNT and CDR2 YYREEE (reference sequence). The CDR3 length is 14 residues. The ends lost 2 bases at V and 10 bases at J; junction bases unmatched: 5. CDR3 residues: CASSFSGGAGEQFF. In DNA form, the CDR3 reads TGTGCCAGCAGCTTTAGCGGGGGGGCCGGCGAGCAGTTCTTC.